This T cell receptor beta chain was captured in a study of response to subunit inactivated influenza vaccine. General observations from the study: A suggestion made by the authors is that each seasonal influenza vaccination recruits few new T cells.

Looked up from germline, CDR1 is LNHDA and CDR2 is SQIVND (reference sequence). The CDR3 spans 14 residues. Trimming stripped 4 bases from V and 5 bases from J, with 14 bases between. TCRdb fed the RT-PCR reads into MiXCR, producing one record per CDR3 protein. This repertoire shows hundreds of thousands of distinct CDR3 sequences, about 14% found once; its top ten account for 6% to 7%. This clonotype was observed a handful of times. The antigen remains undetermined. The clonotype originates from a man aged 45-65 years who received an inactivated influenza vaccine. The sample in question was PBMCs from blood, obtained 14 to 15 days before vaccination. The chain couples TRBV19 to TRBJ2-5; D uncertain. The CDR3 DNA reads TGTGCCAGTAGTAGCGTCCCTCGACGGGAGACCCAGTACTTC. It encodes CASSSVPRRETQYF.